This T cell receptor (beta chain) comes out of a study of regulatory T cells in long-lasting Graves disease. This clonotype came up a few times. Its specificity is unknown. Time point meaning: newly diagnosed GD, antithyroid drugs for less than 3 months. Scientists built the TCR library using RNA that was extracted from PBMCs. Germline V gives CDR1 SGHTA, CDR2 FQGTGA. The CDR3 loop spans 15 amino acids. V gave up 5 bases and J gave up 2 bases, with 16 bases separating them. Through Arm-PCR of CDR3 regions and iRepertoire HTBI primers, TCR beta libraries were built. TCRdb analysed the multiplex PCR reads with MiXCR anew, one entry per CDR3 protein. The sample lists approximately 540,000 distinct CDR3 sequences; 12% were seen once. Study-level results: Those with persistent disease had in common more public clonotypes (around 2,700) than new patients (roughly 930). Graves' patients with persistent disease showed TCR diversity lower than patients newly diagnosed.

The data also belong to a second study, concerning T cells in Graves' hyperthyroidism and ophthalmopathy. That paper notes: Diagnoses rested on clinical symptoms, serum thyroxine and TRAb, thyroid ultrasound and orbital computed tomography. Most expanded thyroid clonotypes above 0.001 also appeared in blood.

This chain links TRBV7-3 with TRBJ2-7; tentatively, D is TRBD2 (6 bases). Material: peripheral blood mononuclear cells (PBMCs), obtained at new diagnosis, from a patient treated with antithyroid drugs. The sequence was collected from a young woman with Graves disease. The CDR3 DNA follows: TGTGCCAGCAGCACCCAACCGGGAGCCCCCTACGAGCAGTACTTC. This gives the protein CASSTQPGAPYEQYF.